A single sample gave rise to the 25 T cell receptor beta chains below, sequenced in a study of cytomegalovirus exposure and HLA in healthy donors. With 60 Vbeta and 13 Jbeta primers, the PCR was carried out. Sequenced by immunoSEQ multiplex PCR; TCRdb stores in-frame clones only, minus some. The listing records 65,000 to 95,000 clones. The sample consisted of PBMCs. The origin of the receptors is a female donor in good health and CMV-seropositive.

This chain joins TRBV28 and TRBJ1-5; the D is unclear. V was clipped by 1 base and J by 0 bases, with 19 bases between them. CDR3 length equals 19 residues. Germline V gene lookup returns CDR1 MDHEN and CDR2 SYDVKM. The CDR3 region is CASSLLMGGAGYSNQPQHF. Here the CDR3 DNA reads TGTGCCAGCAGTTTATTGATGGGTGGAGCGGGTTATAGCAATCAGCCCCAGCATTTT.

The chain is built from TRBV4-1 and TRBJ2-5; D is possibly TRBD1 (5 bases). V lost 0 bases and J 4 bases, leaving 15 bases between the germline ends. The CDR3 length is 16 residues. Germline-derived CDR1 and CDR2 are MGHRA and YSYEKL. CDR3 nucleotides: TGCGCCAGCAGCCAAGAAGGGGCCCGGGCTTCAGAGACCCAGTACTTC. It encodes CASSQEGARASETQYF.

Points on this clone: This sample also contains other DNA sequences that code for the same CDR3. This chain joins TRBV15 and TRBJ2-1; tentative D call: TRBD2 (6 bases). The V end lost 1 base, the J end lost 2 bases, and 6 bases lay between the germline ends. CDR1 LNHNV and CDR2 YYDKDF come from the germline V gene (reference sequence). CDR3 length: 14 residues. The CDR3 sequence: CATSRGGAYNEQFF. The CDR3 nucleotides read TGTGCCACCAGCAGAGGGGGGGCCTACAATGAGCAGTTCTTC.

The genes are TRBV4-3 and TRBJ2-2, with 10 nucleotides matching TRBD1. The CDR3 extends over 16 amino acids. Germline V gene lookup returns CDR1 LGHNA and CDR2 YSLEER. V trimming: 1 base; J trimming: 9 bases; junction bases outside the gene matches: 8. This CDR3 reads CASSQGGGQGYRELFF. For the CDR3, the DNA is TGCGCCAGCAGCCAAGGGGGGGGACAGGGGTACCGGGAGCTGTTTTTT.

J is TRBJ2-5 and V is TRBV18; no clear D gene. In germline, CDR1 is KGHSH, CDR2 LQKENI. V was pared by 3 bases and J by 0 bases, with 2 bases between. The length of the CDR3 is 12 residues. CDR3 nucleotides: TGTGCCAGCTCACCCTACCAAGAGACCCAGTACTTC. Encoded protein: CASSPYQETQYF.

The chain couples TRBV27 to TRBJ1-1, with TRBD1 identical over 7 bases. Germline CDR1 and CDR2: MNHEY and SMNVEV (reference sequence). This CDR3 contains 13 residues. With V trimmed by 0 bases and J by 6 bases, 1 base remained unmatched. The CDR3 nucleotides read TGTGCCAGCAGTTTATCGGGGACAGCTGAAGCTTTCTTT. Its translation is CASSLSGTAEAFF.

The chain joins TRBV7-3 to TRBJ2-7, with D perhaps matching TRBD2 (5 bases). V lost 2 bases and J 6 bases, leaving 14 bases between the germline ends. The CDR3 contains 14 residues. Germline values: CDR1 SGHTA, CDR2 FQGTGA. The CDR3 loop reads CASSLGGPPSEQYF. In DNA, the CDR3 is TGTGCCAGCAGCTTAGGCGGGCCCCCAAGCGAGCAGTACTTC.

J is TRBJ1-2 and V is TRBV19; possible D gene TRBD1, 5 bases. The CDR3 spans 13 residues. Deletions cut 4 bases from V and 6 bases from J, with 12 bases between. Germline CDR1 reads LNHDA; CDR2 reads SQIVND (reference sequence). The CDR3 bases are TGTGCCAGTAGTACTCAGGGTGGCAATGGCTACACCTTC. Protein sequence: CASSTQGGNGYTF.

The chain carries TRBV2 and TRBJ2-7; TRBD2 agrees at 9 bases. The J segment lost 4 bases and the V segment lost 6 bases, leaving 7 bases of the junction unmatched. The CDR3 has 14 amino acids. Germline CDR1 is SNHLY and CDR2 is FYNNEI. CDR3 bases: TGTGCCAGCAGGGGGCTAGCGGGGCTGTACGAGCAGTACTTC. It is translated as CASRGLAGLYEQYF.

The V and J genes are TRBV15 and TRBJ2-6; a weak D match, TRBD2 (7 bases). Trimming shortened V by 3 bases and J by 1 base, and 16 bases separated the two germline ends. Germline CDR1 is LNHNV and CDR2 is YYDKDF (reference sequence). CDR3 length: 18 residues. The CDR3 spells CATSSPWGGASGANVLTF. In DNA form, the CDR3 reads TGTGCCACCAGCAGCCCATGGGGGGGCGCATCTGGGGCCAACGTCCTGACTTTC.

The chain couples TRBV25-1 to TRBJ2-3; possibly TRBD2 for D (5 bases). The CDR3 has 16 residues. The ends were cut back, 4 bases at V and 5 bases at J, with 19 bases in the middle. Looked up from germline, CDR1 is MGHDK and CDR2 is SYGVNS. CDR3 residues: CASSGPQLGLVDTQYF. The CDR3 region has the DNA TGTGCCAGCAGTGGCCCTCAACTAGGTTTGGTAGATACGCAGTATTTT.

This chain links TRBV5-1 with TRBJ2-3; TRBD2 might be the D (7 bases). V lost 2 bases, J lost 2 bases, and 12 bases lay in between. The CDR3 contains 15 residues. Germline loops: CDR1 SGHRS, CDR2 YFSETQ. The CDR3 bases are TGCGCCAGCAGCTTATGGGGGGGCGACACAGATACGCAGTATTTT. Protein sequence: CASSLWGGDTDTQYF.

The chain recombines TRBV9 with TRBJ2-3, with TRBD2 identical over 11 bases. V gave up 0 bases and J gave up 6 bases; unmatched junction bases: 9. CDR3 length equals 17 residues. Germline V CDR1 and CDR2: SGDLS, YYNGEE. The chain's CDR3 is CASSVAGTSGLADTQYF. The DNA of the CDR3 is TGTGCCAGCAGCGTAGCCGGGACTAGCGGACTCGCTGATACGCAGTATTTT.

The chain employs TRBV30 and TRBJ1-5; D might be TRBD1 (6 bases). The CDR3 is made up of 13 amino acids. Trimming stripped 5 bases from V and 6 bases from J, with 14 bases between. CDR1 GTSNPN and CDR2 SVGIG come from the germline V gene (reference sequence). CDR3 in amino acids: CAWDTGSGQPQHF. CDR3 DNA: TGTGCCTGGGACACAGGGTCGGGTCAGCCCCAGCATTTT.

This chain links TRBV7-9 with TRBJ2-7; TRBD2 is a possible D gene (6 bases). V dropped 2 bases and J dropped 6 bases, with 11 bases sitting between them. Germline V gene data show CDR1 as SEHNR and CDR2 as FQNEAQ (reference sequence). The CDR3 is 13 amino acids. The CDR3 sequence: CASSLTGVGEQYF. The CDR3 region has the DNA TGTGCCAGCAGCTTAACGGGAGTTGGCGAGCAGTACTTC.

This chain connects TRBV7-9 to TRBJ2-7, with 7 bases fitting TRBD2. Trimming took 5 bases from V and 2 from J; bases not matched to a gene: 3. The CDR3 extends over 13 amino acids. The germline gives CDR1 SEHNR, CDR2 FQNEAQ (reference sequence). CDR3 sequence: CASSAGVPYEQYF. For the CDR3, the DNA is TGTGCCAGCAGCGCGGGGGTACCCTACGAGCAGTACTTC.

Written as DNA, the CDR3 is TGCGCCAGCAGCTTGGACGGCAGCAGGGACACTGAAGCTTTCTTT. Protein product: CASSLDGSRDTEAFF. The chain couples TRBV5-1 to TRBJ1-1, with D tentatively TRBD1 (5 bases). This CDR3 is 15 amino acids long. Germline V gene sequence: CDR1 SGHRS, CDR2 YFSETQ. Trimming took off 0 bases at V and 3 bases at J, with 12 bases between the two ends.

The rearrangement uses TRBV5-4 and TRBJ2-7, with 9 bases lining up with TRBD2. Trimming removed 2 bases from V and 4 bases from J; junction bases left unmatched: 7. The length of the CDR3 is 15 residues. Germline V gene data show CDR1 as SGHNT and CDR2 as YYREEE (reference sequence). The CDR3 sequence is CASSFPGLAGYEQYF. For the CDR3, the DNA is TGTGCCAGCAGCTTTCCGGGACTAGCAGGATACGAGCAGTACTTC.

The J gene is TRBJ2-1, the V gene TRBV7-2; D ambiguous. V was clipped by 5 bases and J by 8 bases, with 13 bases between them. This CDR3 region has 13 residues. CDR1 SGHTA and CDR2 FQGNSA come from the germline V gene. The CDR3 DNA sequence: TGTGCCAGCAGCCCTAACGTTATCGATGAGCAGTTCTTC. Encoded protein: CASSPNVIDEQFF.

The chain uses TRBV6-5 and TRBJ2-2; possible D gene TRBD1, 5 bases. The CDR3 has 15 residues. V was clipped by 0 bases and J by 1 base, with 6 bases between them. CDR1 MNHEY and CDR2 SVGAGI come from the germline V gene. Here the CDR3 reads CASSYSGLNTGELFF. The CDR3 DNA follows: TGTGCCAGCAGTTACTCGGGGCTGAACACCGGGGAGCTGTTTTTT.

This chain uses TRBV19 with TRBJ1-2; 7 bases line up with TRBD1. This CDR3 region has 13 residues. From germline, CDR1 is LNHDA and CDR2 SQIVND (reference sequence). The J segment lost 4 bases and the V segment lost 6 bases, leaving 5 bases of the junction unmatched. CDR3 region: CASRQGTFYGYTF. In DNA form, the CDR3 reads TGTGCCAGTAGACAGGGGACGTTCTATGGCTACACCTTC. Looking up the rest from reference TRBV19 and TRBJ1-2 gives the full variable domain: DGGITQSPKYLFRKEGQNVTLSCEQNLNHDAMYWYRQDPGQGLRLIYYSQIVNDFQKGDIAEGYSVSREKKESFPLTVTSAQKNPTAFYLCASRQGTFYGYTFGSGTRLTVV.

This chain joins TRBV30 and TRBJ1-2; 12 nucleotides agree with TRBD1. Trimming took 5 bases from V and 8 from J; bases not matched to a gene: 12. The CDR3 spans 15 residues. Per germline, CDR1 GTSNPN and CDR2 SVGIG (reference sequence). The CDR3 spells CAWGGTGGSLGGYTF. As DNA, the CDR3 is TGTGCCTGGGGGGGGACAGGGGGCTCCCTTGGAGGCTACACCTTC.

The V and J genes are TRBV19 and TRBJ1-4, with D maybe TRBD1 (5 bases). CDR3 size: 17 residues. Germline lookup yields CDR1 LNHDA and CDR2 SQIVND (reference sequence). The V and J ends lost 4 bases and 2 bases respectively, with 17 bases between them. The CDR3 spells CASSNRQGRVTNEKLFF. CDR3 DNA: TGTGCCAGTAGTAATCGGCAGGGAAGGGTCACTAATGAAAAACTGTTTTTT.

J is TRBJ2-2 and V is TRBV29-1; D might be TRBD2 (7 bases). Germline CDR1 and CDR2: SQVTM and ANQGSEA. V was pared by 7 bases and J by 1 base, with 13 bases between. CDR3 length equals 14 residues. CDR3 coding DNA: TGCAGCGGCGGCGGGGGCAGGAACACCGGGGAGCTGTTTTTT. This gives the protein CSGGGGRNTGELFF.

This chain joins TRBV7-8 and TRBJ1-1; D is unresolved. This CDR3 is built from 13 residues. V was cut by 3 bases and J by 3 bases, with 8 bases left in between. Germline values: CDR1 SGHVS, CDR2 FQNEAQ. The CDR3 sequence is CASSFDADTEAFF. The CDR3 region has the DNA TGTGCCAGCAGCTTTGATGCGGACACTGAAGCTTTCTTT. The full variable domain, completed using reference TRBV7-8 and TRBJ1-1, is GAGVSQSPRYKVAKRGQDVALRCDPISGHVSLFWYQQALGQGPEFLTYFQNEAQLDKSGLPSDRFFAERPEGSVSTLKIQRTQQEDSAVYLCASSFDADTEAFFGQGTRLTVV.